This TCR beta chain appears in the sequencing data of a study of OX40 agonist ivuxolimab in advanced cancers. Study-level findings and limits: On average, CD8+ T cells had more expanded clones than CD4+.

Comments on this clone: The target antigen is unknown.

Patients were ineligible given autoimmune disease history or systemic immunosuppression. Libraries were prepared by immunoSEQ multiplex PCR; TCRdb keeps only in-frame clonotypes and omits some of them. The profile covers some 81,000 clones, with approximately 85% appearing a single time and approximately 0.61% taken by the ten largest. This CDR3 region has 15 residues. CDR1 is MNHNS and CDR2 is SASEGT in the germline V gene. V shed 5 bases and J shed 0 bases, with 12 bases lying between them. V gene TRBV6-1 combines with J gene TRBJ2-3; D gene ambiguous. The sample here was CD4+ or CD8+ T cells sorted from blood, taken in a trial of the OX40 agonist ivuxolimab. The TCR sequence derives from an adult with an advanced solid tumor such as melanoma, head and neck, liver or kidney cancer. CDR3 nucleotide sequence: TGTGCCAGCAGTCATGTCGACCAAAGCACAGATACGCAGTATTTT. Encoded protein: CASSHVDQSTDTQYF.